This T cell receptor beta chain was obtained from a study of blood T cell repertoires in COVID-19. Background on the study: Samples of COVID-19 (acute and convalescent) were obtained from the United States, Italy and Spain. PBMCs, B-cell-depleted T cells, or T cells provided the cDNA or gDNA that made up the material.

The germline CDR1 and CDR2 sequences are SGHDN and FVKESK. The CDR3 is made up of 12 amino acids. The V gene lost 4 bases and the J gene lost 5 bases, with 8 bases spanning the gap. In the authors' workflow: Amplified reference gene primers provided the basis for estimating nucleated cell counts. Clones were read by immunoSEQ multiplex PCR, and TCRdb kept only the in-frame ones, dropping some. V, J and clone size were drawn from that table, and D and trimming were deduced from the DNA. The data hold about 180,000 clones, with 65% to 90% observed a single time. Sequenced material: peripheral blood. The chain uses TRBV14 and TRBJ1-2, with D possibly TRBD1 on 5 matching bases. This sequence originates from a human donor in a cohort sampled during active COVID-19. CDR3 in DNA: TGTGCCAGCAGCCCAGGGAAATATGGCTACACCTTC. This codes for CASSPGKYGYTF.